The entry below describes one TCR beta chain. The antigen is undetermined. One end of the junction varies from germline; a read error may be responsible. The treatment denotes: 10-day PBMC culture with coronavirus spike peptide pools or control peptides (ViraFEST assay). Once obtained from cultured CD4+ T cells, the DNA was sequenced using the Oncomine TCR Beta short-read assay. TCRdb processed the PCR reads anew with MiXCR; each CDR3 protein has one entry. In the table there are some 13,000 distinct CDR3 sequences, around 75% of which are singletons. This sample was included in a study of vaccination and CD4 T cells after COVID-19. The sequenced material came from CD4+ T cells from blood, cultured in vitro. This TCR was sampled from a human donor who had recovered from COVID-19.

CDR3 residues: CASSSRQGQETQYF. The CDR3 DNA is TGTGCTAGCAGCTCGAGACAGGGGCAAGAGACCCAGTACTTC. The chain combines TRBV7-7 with TRBJ2-5, with TRBD1 identical over 8 bases. The CDR3 spans 14 residues. The V gene's germline CDR1 is SSHAT and CDR2 FNYEAQ (reference sequence). The full variable domain, with the rest looked up from reference TRBV7-7 and TRBJ2-5, is GAGVSQSPRYKVTKRGQDVTLRCDPISSHATLYWYQQALGQGPEFLTYFNYEAQPDKSGLPSDRFSAERPEGSISTLTIQRTEQRDSAMYRCASSSRQGQETQYFGPGTRLLVL.